This TCR beta chain was sequenced during a study of blood T cell repertoires in COVID-19. Trimming cost V 0 bases and J 8 bases, with 14 bases left between them. The CDR3 loop spans 15 amino acids. CDR1 is MNHEY and CDR2 is SVGAGI in the germline V gene. Measured with immunoSEQ multiplex PCR; TCRdb has only the in-frame clones, and not every one. The top ten clones hold approximately 2.5% of a sample with fewer than 15,000 clones, over 75% of them seen once. This chain connects TRBV6-5 to TRBJ2-1; D perhaps matches TRBD2 (7 bases). The sequence came from a human donor in a cohort sampled during active COVID-19. The sample was peripheral blood. The CDR3 coding sequence is TGTGCCAGCAGTTACTCGAGAGGGGGGGCTCATGAGCAGTTCTTC. Translated, it gives CASSYSRGGAHEQFF.